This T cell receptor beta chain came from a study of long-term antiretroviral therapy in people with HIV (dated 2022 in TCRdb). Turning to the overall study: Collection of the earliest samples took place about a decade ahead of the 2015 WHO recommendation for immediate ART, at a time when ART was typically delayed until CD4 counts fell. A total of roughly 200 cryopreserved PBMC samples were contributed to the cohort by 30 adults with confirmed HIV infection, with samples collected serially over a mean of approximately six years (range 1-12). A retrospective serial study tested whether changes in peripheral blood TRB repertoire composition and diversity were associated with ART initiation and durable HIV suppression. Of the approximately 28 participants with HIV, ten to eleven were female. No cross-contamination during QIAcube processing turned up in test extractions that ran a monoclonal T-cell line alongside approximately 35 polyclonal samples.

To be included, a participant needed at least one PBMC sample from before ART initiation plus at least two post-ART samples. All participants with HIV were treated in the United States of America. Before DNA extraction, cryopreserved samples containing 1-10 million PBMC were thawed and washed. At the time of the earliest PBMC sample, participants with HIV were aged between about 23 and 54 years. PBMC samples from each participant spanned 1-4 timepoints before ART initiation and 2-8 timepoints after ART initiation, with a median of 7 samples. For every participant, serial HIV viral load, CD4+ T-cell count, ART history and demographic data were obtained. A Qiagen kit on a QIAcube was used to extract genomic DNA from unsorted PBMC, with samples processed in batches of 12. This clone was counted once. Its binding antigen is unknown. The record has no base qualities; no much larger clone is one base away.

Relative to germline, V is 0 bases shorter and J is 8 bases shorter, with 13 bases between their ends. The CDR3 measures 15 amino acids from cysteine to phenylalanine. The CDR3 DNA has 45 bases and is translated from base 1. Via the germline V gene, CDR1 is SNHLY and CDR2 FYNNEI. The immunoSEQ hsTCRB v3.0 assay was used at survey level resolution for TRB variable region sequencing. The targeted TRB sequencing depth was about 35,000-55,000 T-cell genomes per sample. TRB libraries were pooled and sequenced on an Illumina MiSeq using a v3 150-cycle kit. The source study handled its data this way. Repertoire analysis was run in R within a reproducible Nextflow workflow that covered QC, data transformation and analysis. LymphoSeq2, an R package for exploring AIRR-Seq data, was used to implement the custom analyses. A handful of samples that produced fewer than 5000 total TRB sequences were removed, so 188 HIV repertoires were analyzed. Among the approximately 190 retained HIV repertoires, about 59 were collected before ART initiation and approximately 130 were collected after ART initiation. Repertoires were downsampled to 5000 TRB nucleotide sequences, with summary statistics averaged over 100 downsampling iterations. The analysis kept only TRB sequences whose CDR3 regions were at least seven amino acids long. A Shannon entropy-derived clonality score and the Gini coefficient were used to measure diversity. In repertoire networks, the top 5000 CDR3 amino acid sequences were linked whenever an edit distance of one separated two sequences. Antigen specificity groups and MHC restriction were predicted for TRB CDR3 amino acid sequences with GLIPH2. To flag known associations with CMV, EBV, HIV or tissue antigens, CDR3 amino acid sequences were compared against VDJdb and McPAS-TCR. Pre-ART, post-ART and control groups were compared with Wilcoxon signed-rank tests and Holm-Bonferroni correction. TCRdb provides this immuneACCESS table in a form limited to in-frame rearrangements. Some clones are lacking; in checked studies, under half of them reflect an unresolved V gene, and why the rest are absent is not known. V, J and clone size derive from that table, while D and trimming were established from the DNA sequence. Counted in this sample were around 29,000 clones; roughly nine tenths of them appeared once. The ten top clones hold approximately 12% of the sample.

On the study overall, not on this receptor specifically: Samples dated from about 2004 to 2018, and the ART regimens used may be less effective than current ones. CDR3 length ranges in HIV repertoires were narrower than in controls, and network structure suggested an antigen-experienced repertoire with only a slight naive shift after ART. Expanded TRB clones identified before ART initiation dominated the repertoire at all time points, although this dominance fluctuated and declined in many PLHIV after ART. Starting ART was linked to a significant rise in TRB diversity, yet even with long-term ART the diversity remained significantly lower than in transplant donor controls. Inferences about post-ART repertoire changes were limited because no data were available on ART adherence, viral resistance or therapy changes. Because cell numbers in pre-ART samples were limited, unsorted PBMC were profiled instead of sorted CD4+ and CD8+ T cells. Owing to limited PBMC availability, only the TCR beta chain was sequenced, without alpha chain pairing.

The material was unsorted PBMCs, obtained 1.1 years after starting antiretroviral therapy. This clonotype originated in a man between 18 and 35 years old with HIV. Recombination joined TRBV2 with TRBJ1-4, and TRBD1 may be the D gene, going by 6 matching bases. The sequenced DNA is TGTGCCAGCAGTGAAGCGCGGGGGACACAAGAAAAACTGTTTTTT. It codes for CASSEARGTQEKLFF. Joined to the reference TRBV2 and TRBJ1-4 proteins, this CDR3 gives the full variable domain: EPEVTQTPSHQVTQMGQEVILRCVPISNHLYFYWYRQILGQKVEFLVSFYNNEISEKSEIFDDQFSVERPDGSNFTLKIRSTKLEDSAMYFCASSEARGTQEKLFFGSGTQLSVL.